This T cell receptor beta chain was captured in a study of T-cell memory formation after mild COVID-19. Findings of the study overall: CD4/CD8 balance held among clones contracting day 15 to 85, and later expanders leaned CD4+.

The sample holds a few counts of this clonotype. What it binds is unknown. TCRdb fed the 5' RACE reads into MiXCR, producing one record per CDR3 protein. Of approximately 480,000 distinct CDR3 sequences in the sample, 15% to 20% were seen once. The CDR3 consists of 16 residues. Germline CDR1 and CDR2: SGHVS and FQNEAQ. V lost 0 bases to trimming and J lost 7 bases, with 18 bases between them. This chain uses TRBV7-8 with TRBJ2-5, with D perhaps being TRBD1 or TRBD2 (7 bases each). The origin of this receptor is an adult woman who had mild COVID-19 (a few samples of this study predate the infection). Cell type and time point are not known. The sequencing sample was made of PBMCs or a T cell subset sorted from them (not recorded which). CDR3 in DNA: TGTGCCAGCAGCTTAGCAAGACTAGCAGGGGGGAGGACCCAGTACTTC. As protein: CASSLARLAGGRTQYF.